This TCR beta chain was recovered during a study of human versus mouse CDR3 diversity and MHC coevolution. General observations from the study: About 1.6 million TCR beta clonotypes were estimated for humans, the largest repertoire.

Method: immunoSEQ multiplex PCR; TCRdb's copy keeps in-frame clones and lacks some. Of roughly 81,000 clones listed, around 95% are singletons. The CDR3 runs 15 residues. V was shortened by 7 bases and J by 1 base, with 16 bases between the two germline ends. Germline loops: CDR1 SGHAT, CDR2 FQNNGV. As for this clone: The target antigen is unknown.

Sequencing input: naive CD4+ T cells from blood. Subset reported: CD45RO-negative CD62L-positive naive CD4 T cells. The chain couples TRBV11-2 to TRBJ1-1; D is undetermined. The TCR was taken from a person aged 25 to 69 in good health. The CDR3 protein is CASITYSGRNTEAFF. Here the CDR3 DNA reads TGTGCCAGCATCACCTACTCCGGGAGGAACACTGAAGCTTTCTTT.